One sample yielded the 28 T cell receptor beta chains listed below, sequenced in a study of blood T cell repertoires in COVID-19. Produced via immunoSEQ multiplex PCR; TCRdb's table is partial and in-frame only. The sample has 150,000 to 200,000 clones, around nine tenths seen once. What was sequenced was peripheral blood. The receptor source for this set is a woman younger than 35 who had recovered from COVID-19.

The chain uses TRBV5-1 and TRBJ2-1; 7 positions match TRBD2. CDR1 and CDR2 from the germline V gene are SGHRS and YFSETQ. The CDR3 loop spans 17 amino acids. Trimming cost V 5 bases and J 2 bases; bases outside gene matches: 13. CDR3 DNA: TGCGCCAGCAGTCCCCCCGCCGGGGGGAGCACCTACAATGAGCAGTTCTTC. This encodes CASSPPAGGSTYNEQFF.

This clone was picked up one time. The chain recombines TRBV2 with TRBJ2-7, with D tentatively TRBD1 (6 bases). Germline loops: CDR1 SNHLY, CDR2 FYNNEI. The CDR3 length is 14 residues. Trimming took off 5 bases at V and 2 bases at J, with 13 bases between the two ends. CDR3 nucleotides: TGTGCCAGCAGTTCTCAGGGGATCGCCTACGAGCAGTACGTC. Its translation: CASSSQGIAYEQYV.

The rearrangement joins TRBV11-2 to TRBJ2-6, with D uncertain. The CDR3 has 19 amino acids. In germline, CDR1 is SGHAT, CDR2 FQNNGV. V gave up 5 bases and J gave up 0 bases, with 20 bases separating them. CDR3 bases: TGTGCCAGCAGCCCCCCCCGCGTCGCGGAAGTCTCTGGGGCCAACGTCCTGACTTTC. This encodes CASSPPRVAEVSGANVLTF.

CDR3 protein: CASSSRGGRADTQYF. The DNA for the CDR3 is TGTGCCAGCAGCAGCCGAGGCGGGAGAGCAGATACGCAGTATTTT. The chain carries TRBV7-9 and TRBJ2-3; 7 bases line up with TRBD2. Germline V gene sequence: CDR1 SEHNR, CDR2 FQNEAQ (reference sequence). The CDR3 totals 15 residues. V gave up 5 bases and J gave up 4 bases; unmatched junction bases: 9.

The rearrangement links TRBV7-3 to TRBJ1-1, with D perhaps matching TRBD1 (6 bases). The V end lost 5 bases, the J end lost 11 bases, and 18 bases lay between the germline ends. CDR1 SGHTA and CDR2 FQGTGA come from the germline V gene. This CDR3 region has 13 residues. CDR3 amino acids: CASSEGGPHIAFF. The CDR3 nucleotides are TGTGCCAGCAGCGAGGGGGGGCCACACATCGCTTTCTTT.

The V call is TRBV6-2 or TRBV6-3, the J call TRBJ1-1, with D possibly matching TRBD1 (6 bases). Deletions cut 4 bases from V and 0 bases from J, with 12 bases between. The CDR3 covers 15 residues. CDR1 and CDR2 from the germline V gene are MNHEY and SVGEGT. The CDR3 sequence is CASSFRGIMNTEAFF. CDR3 sequence (DNA): TGTGCCAGCAGTTTCAGGGGTATCATGAACACTGAAGCTTTCTTT.

V usage is TRBV6-6 and J usage is TRBJ2-7, with 7 bases fitting TRBD1. Looked up from germline, CDR1 is MNHNY and CDR2 is SVGAGI (reference sequence). This CDR3 is 14 amino acids long. The V segment lost 6 bases and the J segment 6 bases; nucleotides outside the gene matches: 11. CDR3 nucleotide sequence: TGTGCCAGCAGACGCCAGGGGGTAGCCATCGAGCAGTACTTC. It yields the protein CASRRQGVAIEQYF.

The chain combines TRBV9 with TRBJ1-3, with unresolved D. V shed 3 bases and J shed 0 bases, with 19 bases lying between them. There are 18 residues in the CDR3. The germline V gene encodes CDR1 SGDLS and CDR2 YYNGEE. This CDR3 is CASSGEPWTASSGNTIYF. The CDR3 DNA reads TGTGCCAGCAGCGGTGAACCTTGGACTGCCAGCTCTGGAAACACCATATATTTT.

This clone was seen a single time. This chain uses TRBV9 with TRBJ2-5; 8 bases are shared with TRBD2. Trimming cost V 0 bases and J 4 bases; bases outside gene matches: 8. This CDR3 has 16 residues. The germline V gene encodes CDR1 SGDLS and CDR2 YYNGEE. The CDR3 region has the DNA TGTGCCAGCAGCGTAGATCAGCGGGGGCGTGGAGAGACCCAGTACTTC. Translating it yields CASSVDQRGRGETQYF.

The genes are TRBV4-1 and TRBJ1-1, with D tentatively TRBD1 (6 bases). V was cut by 0 bases and J by 1 base, with 12 bases left in between. CDR1 and CDR2 (germline): MGHRA, YSYEKL. CDR3 length: 16 residues. Here the CDR3 DNA reads TGCGCCAGCAGCCAAGATATGGGCAGGGGGAACACTGAAGCTTTCTTT. This sequence encodes CASSQDMGRGNTEAFF.

This rearrangement joins TRBV6-5 to TRBJ2-3; 8 positions agree with TRBD2. Germline CDR1 is MNHEY and CDR2 is SVGAGI. There are 14 residues in the CDR3. With 4 bases clipped from V and 6 bases from J, the junction kept 6 bases outside the gene matches. CDR3 amino acids: CASSSAGGLDTQYF. For the CDR3, the DNA is TGTGCCAGCAGTTCGGCGGGGGGCCTGGATACGCAGTATTTT.

V and J are TRBV5-8 and TRBJ1-2; D gene unclear. This CDR3 is 13 amino acids long. Germline V gene sequence: CDR1 SGHTS, CDR2 YDEGEE. Trimming removed 6 bases from V and 6 bases from J, with 15 bases in between. The CDR3 DNA follows: TGTGCCAGCAACTTCGGGGTAACGGATGGCTACACCTTC. This translates into CASNFGVTDGYTF.

This sequence joins TRBV10-3 and TRBJ1-1; D is uncertain. Trimming removed 8 bases at V and 4 bases at J, with 17 bases between. The V gene's germline CDR1 is ENHRY and CDR2 SYGVKD. The CDR3 is 14 residues long. The CDR3 DNA is TGTGCCATCGGCCGGGAGGCCCTTGGCACTGAAGCTTTCTTT. Its translation is CAIGREALGTEAFF.

This clone was picked up one time. The J gene is TRBJ2-5, the V gene TRBV18; 8 positions agree with TRBD2. The V gene end was trimmed by 6 bases and the J gene end by 3 bases; junction bases not matched to a gene: 3. The germline CDR1 and CDR2 sequences are KGHSH and LQKENI. The CDR3 consists of 13 residues. This CDR3 reads CASSLLAEETQYF. In DNA, the CDR3 is TGTGCCAGCTCCCTACTAGCGGAAGAGACCCAGTACTTC.

The rearrangement uses TRBV29-1 and TRBJ1-2; D gene unclear. CDR3 length: 11 amino acids. The germline gives CDR1 SQVTM, CDR2 ANQGSEA. V was pared by 6 bases and J by 4 bases, with 9 bases between. Here the CDR3 DNA reads TGCAGCGTACCAGCGGGCTATGGCTACACCTTC. Its protein product is CSVPAGYGYTF.

This sequence joins TRBV18 and TRBJ1-2, with 8 nucleotides matching TRBD1. Trimming took 3 bases from V and 3 from J; bases not matched to a gene: 3. This CDR3 has 14 amino acids. Germline V gene sequence: CDR1 KGHSH, CDR2 LQKENI. As DNA, the CDR3 is TGTGCCAGCTCACCGGGGACAGGAGACTATGGCTACACCTTC. Translation: CASSPGTGDYGYTF.

This clone was found a few times. The gene calls are TRBV6-2 or TRBV6-3 and TRBJ1-4; 9 bases align to TRBD1. CDR3 length: 16 amino acids. V dropped 4 bases and J dropped 10; count of bases not matched to a gene: 13. Germline V gene data show CDR1 as MNHEY and CDR2 as SVGEGT. The CDR3 DNA sequence: TGTGCCAGCAGTTCACAGGGGGCGCGGGCTATAGGAAAACTGTTTTTT. Translated: CASSSQGARAIGKLFF.

The chain combines TRBV6-5 with TRBJ2-3; 9 bases agree with TRBD2. CDR3 length equals 15 residues. The germline CDR1 and CDR2 sequences are MNHEY and SVGAGI. The J segment lost 2 bases and the V segment lost 6 bases, leaving 6 bases of the junction unmatched. Here the CDR3 DNA reads TGTGCCAGCAGCCTCCTAGCGGGGCCCACAGATACGCAGTATTTT. Amino acids: CASSLLAGPTDTQYF.

The rearrangement uses TRBV10-3 and TRBJ2-5, with TRBD1 matching 9 bases. Trimming removed 5 bases from V and 7 bases from J; junction bases left unmatched: 5. Germline V gene data show CDR1 as ENHRY and CDR2 as SYGVKD. CDR3 length: 13 residues. This chain's CDR3 is CAISPTGGGTQYF. CDR3 DNA sequence: TGTGCCATCAGTCCGACAGGGGGGGGGACCCAGTACTTC.

This clone was recorded a few times. The gene calls are TRBV5-8 and TRBJ1-1, with 8 bases identical to TRBD1. From germline, CDR1 is SGHTS and CDR2 YDEGEE. The length of the CDR3 is 16 residues. The V segment lost 3 bases and the J segment 0 bases; nucleotides outside the gene matches: 7. CDR3 DNA: TGTGCCAGCAGCTATTCAGGGGGCCGGATGAACACTGAAGCTTTCTTT. Protein sequence: CASSYSGGRMNTEAFF. Variable domain in full (rest from reference TRBV5-8 and TRBJ1-1): EAGVTQSPTHLIKTRGQQATLRCSPISGHTSVYWYQQALGLGLQFLLWYDEGEERNRGNFPPRFSGRQFPNYSSELNVNALELEDSALYLCASSYSGGRMNTEAFFGQGTRLTVV.

V usage is TRBV2 and J usage is TRBJ1-4; tentatively, D is TRBD1 (5 bases). This CDR3 is built from 14 residues. The germline gives CDR1 SNHLY, CDR2 FYNNEI. V was shortened by 5 bases and J by 6 bases, with 13 bases between the two germline ends. CDR3 protein: CASSPQGGDEKLFF. The CDR3 bases are TGTGCCAGCAGTCCCCAGGGTGGTGATGAAAAACTGTTTTTT.

The chain carries TRBV27 and TRBJ1-2; 8 bases agree with TRBD1. V lost 0 bases, J lost 1 base, and 4 bases stayed unmatched. The CDR3 length is 16 residues. The germline V gene encodes CDR1 MNHEY and CDR2 SMNVEV (reference sequence). CDR3 DNA sequence: TGTGCCAGCAGTTTATCAAGGACAGGGCTTAACTATGGCTACACCTTC. Protein product: CASSLSRTGLNYGYTF.

The chain's CDR3 is CASRPPSGDTQYF. CDR3 nucleotides: TGTGCCAGCAGGCCTCCTTCAGGAGATACGCAGTATTTT. The chain couples TRBV13 to TRBJ2-3; no firm D call. Trimming took 6 bases from V and 5 from J, leaving 12 bases between them. CDR3 length: 13 amino acids. Germline V gene sequence: CDR1 PRHDT, CDR2 FYEKMQ (reference sequence).

The CDR3 loop is CASSQSTGFTDTQYF. Here the CDR3 DNA reads TGTGCCAGCAGCCAGTCGACAGGTTTCACAGATACGCAGTATTTT. The chain carries TRBV4-2 and TRBJ2-3; D is perhaps TRBD1 (6 bases). CDR3 size: 15 residues. The V end lost 3 bases, the J end lost 2 bases, and 12 bases lay between the germline ends. Germline V lookup: CDR1 LGHNA, CDR2 YNFKEQ.

The J gene is TRBJ2-1, the V gene TRBV2; weak D call: TRBD1 (7 bases). Germline lookup yields CDR1 SNHLY and CDR2 FYNNEI. V dropped 7 bases and J dropped 7 bases, with 17 bases sitting between them. This CDR3 spans 14 amino acids. The CDR3 sequence is CASTQRAGGNEQFF. The CDR3 DNA reads as TGTGCCAGCACCCAGAGGGCAGGGGGGAATGAGCAGTTCTTC.

The chain has TRBV27 and TRBJ2-7, with D tentatively TRBD1 (6 bases). The V end lost 10 bases, the J end lost 3 bases, and 19 bases lay between the germline ends. This CDR3 has 14 residues. CDR1 is MNHEY and CDR2 is SMNVEV in the germline V gene (reference sequence). This CDR3 is CATRDTARIYEQYF. CDR3 in DNA: TGTGCCACCAGGGACACCGCCCGGATCTACGAGCAGTACTTC.

J is TRBJ2-2 and V is TRBV21-1; TRBD2, the table's D call, lacks a check against the DNA. TRBV21-1 is an annotated pseudogene. This CDR3 has 14 residues. In DNA form, the CDR3 reads TGTGCCAGCAGCACCGGGACTCCAAGGGGGGAGCTGTTTTTT. It encodes CASSTGTPRGELFF.

The genes are TRBV7-2 and TRBJ2-2; D unclear. The CDR3 spans 12 residues. V lost 1 base and J 10 bases, leaving 7 bases between the germline ends. Looked up from germline, CDR1 is SGHTA and CDR2 is FQGNSA. This chain's CDR3 is CASSLGAVELFF. Written as DNA, the CDR3 is TGTGCCAGCAGCTTAGGGGCCGTGGAGCTGTTTTTT.